The 8 T cell receptor beta chains in this list originate from one sample, sequenced in a study of T cell responses to AZD1222 COVID-19 vaccine. Data came from immunoSEQ multiplex PCR; TCRdb stores just in-frame clones and leaves some out. The top ten clones hold about 1.2% of a sample with fewer than 130,000 clones, 80% to 95% of them seen once. This sample comprised peripheral blood, obtained on day 0 of AZD1222 vaccination. These receptors originate from an adult in good health.

V usage is TRBV24-1 and J usage is TRBJ1-1; D is unresolved. Germline V gives CDR1 KGHDR, CDR2 SFDVKD. This CDR3 spans 15 amino acids. Trimming shortened V by 0 bases and J by 1 base, and 8 bases separated the two germline ends. Here the CDR3 reads CATSDLPDRNTEAFF. The CDR3 region has the DNA TGTGCCACCAGTGATTTGCCAGACCGGAACACTGAAGCTTTCTTT.

The J gene is TRBJ2-1, the V gene TRBV11-3, with a possible D match to TRBD2 (5 bases). V shed 3 bases and J shed 9 bases, with 12 bases lying between them. This CDR3 is built from 13 residues. CDR1 and CDR2 from the germline V gene are SGHNT and YENEEA. The CDR3 reads CASSFFMGVEQFF. DNA of the CDR3: TGTGCCAGCAGCTTTTTCATGGGAGTTGAGCAGTTCTTC. Full variable domain (remainder filled in from reference TRBV11-3 and TRBJ2-1): EAGVVQSPRYKIIEKKQPVAFWCNPISGHNTLYWYLQNLGQGPELLIRYENEEAVDDSQLPKDRFSAERLKGVDSTLKIQPAELGDSAVYLCASSFFMGVEQFFGPGTRLTVL.

The V call is TRBV6-5, the J call TRBJ1-1; D not resolved. CDR3 length: 13 residues. CDR1 and CDR2 (germline): MNHEY, SVGAGI. Trimming removed 5 bases at V and 1 base at J, with 8 bases between. The CDR3 sequence is CASSLNQNTEAFF. CDR3 DNA sequence: TGTGCCAGCAGTCTGAACCAGAACACTGAAGCTTTCTTT.

V usage is TRBV27 and J usage is TRBJ2-1; 9 bases map to TRBD2. In germline, CDR1 is MNHEY, CDR2 SMNVEV (reference sequence). Trimming cost V 6 bases and J 9 bases; bases outside gene matches: 18. CDR3 length equals 17 residues. CDR3 protein: CASSPRIGASGVGEQFF. The DNA for the CDR3 is TGTGCCAGCAGCCCGCGGATAGGGGCTAGCGGGGTCGGTGAGCAGTTCTTC.

The chain recombines TRBV18 with TRBJ2-6, with TRBD1 matching 9 bases. The ends lost 3 bases at V and 0 bases at J; junction bases unmatched: 3. The CDR3 has 17 residues. Germline lookup yields CDR1 KGHSH and CDR2 LQKENI. The CDR3 loop is CASSPGDRASGANVLTF. As DNA, the CDR3 is TGTGCCAGCTCACCTGGGGACAGGGCCTCTGGGGCCAACGTCCTGACTTTC.

The chain employs TRBV5-1 and TRBJ1-2; no reliable D call. Trimming removed 0 bases from V and 0 bases from J, with 6 bases in between. CDR1 and CDR2 (germline): SGHRS, YFSETQ. The CDR3 runs to 14 residues. The CDR3 protein is CASSLEHTNYGYTF. CDR3 in DNA: TGCGCCAGCAGCTTGGAACACACTAACTATGGCTACACCTTC. The variable domain in full, completed from reference TRBV5-1 and TRBJ1-2, reads KAGVTQTPRYLIKTRGQQVTLSCSPISGHRSVSWYQQTPGQGLQFLFEYFSETQRNKGNFPGRFSGRQFSNSRSEMNVSTLELGDSALYLCASSLEHTNYGYTFGSGTRLTVV.

The chain joins TRBV7-3 to TRBJ2-3; tentatively, D is TRBD2 (6 bases). Germline loops: CDR1 SGHTA, CDR2 FQGTGA. The CDR3 has 15 amino acids. V lost 4 bases to trimming and J lost 2 bases, with 13 bases between them. The CDR3 protein is CASSSQGGDTDTQYF. DNA of the CDR3: TGTGCCAGCAGCTCCCAGGGCGGGGACACAGATACGCAGTATTTT.

V and J are TRBV14 and TRBJ2-6; 7 bases match TRBD2. V was clipped by 4 bases and J by 15 bases; unmatched bases: 24. The V gene's germline CDR1 is SGHDN and CDR2 FVKESK. This CDR3 comprises 18 residues. The CDR3 sequence: CASSLLASGDLWGRALTF. CDR3 nucleotide sequence: TGTGCCAGCAGCCTCCTGGCTAGCGGTGACCTCTGGGGCCGGGCCCTGACTTTC. The full variable domain, completed using reference TRBV14 and TRBJ2-6, is EAGVTQFPSHSVIEKGQTVTLRCDPISGHDNLYWYRRVMGKEIKFLLHFVKESKQDESGMPNNRFLAERTGGTYSTLKVQPAELEDSGVYFCASSLLASGDLWGRALTFGAGSRLTVL.